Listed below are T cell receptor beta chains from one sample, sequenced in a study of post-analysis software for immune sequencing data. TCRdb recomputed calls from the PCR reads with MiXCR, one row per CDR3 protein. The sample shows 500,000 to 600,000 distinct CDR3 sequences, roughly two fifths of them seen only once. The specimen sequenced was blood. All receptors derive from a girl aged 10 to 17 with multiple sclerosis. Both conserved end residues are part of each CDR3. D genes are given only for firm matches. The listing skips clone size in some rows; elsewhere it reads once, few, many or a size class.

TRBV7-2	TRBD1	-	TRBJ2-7	TGTGCCAGCAGCTCAGGACAGGGGGGTGCCTACGAGCAGTACTTC	CASSSGQGGAYEQYF
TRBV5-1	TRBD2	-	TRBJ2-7	TGCGCCAGCAGCTCCCTGACTAGCGGGGGTTCCTACGAGCAGTACTTC	CASSSLTSGGSYEQYF
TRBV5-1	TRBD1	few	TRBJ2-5	TGCGCCAGCAGCTTGGAAAATGGACAGGGGGAGACCCAGTACTTC	CASSLENGQGETQYF
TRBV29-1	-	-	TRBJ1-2	TGCGGCGTTGAGCGGGGATCCAACTATGGCTACACCTTC	CGVERGSNYGYTF
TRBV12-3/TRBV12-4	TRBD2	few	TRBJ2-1	TGTGCCATCCTGGGAGGGCCCTACAATGAGCAGTTCTTC	CAILGGPYNEQFF
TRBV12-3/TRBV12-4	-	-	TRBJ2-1	TGTGCCAGCAGTTTCGGACTTTCGGGTGAGCAGTTCTTC	CASSFGLSGEQFF
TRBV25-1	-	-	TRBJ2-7	TGTGCCAGCAGTGAAGGATGGGGAGAGCAGTACTTC	CASSEGWGEQYF
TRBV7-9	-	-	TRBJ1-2	TGTGCCAGCAGCTTGGCAGGGGCGGATGGCTACACCTTC	CASSLAGADGYTF
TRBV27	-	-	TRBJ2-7	TGTGCCAGCAGTTTTGGGGCCAGGGTGGACGAGCAGTACTTC	CASSFGARVDEQYF
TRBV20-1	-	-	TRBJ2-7	TGCAGTGCGACCGACACCGCCTTCTCCTACGAGCAGTACTTC	CSATDTAFSYEQYF
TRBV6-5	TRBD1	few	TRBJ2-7	TGTGCCAGCAGCCGGACAGGCCCTTTCTACGAGCAGTACTTC	CASSRTGPFYEQYF
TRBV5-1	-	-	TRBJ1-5	TGCGCCAGCAGCGCAGGGGTACGTCAGCCCCAGCATTTT	CASSAGVRQPQHF
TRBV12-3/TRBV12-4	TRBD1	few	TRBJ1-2	TGTGCCAGCAGTTTGGGACAGGCCTCTAACTATGGCTACACCTTC	CASSLGQASNYGYTF
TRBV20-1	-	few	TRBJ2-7	TGCAGTGCTAGGGGTCAGGGGCCCTACGAGCAGTACTTC	CSARGQGPYEQYF
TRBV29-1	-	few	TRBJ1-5	TGCAGCGTGACTCAGGGTTTCAATCAGCCCCAGCATTTT	CSVTQGFNQPQHF
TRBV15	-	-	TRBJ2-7	TGTGCCACCAGCAGAGAAGAGGCAGGTACCTACGAGCAGTACTTC	CATSREEAGTYEQYF
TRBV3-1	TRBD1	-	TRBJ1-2	TGTGCCAGCGGCGAACAGGGGGCCTTACTTAAAGGCTACACCTTC	CASGEQGALLKGYTF
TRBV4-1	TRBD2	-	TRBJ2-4	TGCGCCAGCAGCCCCCTTCTCCAGCGGGAGAAGAACATTCAGTACTTC	CASSPLLQREKNIQYF
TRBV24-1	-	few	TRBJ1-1	TGTGCCACCAGTGATCGGAGGAACACTGAAGCTTTCTTT	CATSDRRNTEAFF
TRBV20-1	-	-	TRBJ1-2	TGCAGTGCTAGAGGGGGGCAGGCGCATTTGCTAGACGGCTACACCTTC	CSARGGQAHLLDGYTF
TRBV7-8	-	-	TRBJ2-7	TGTGCCAGCAGCCTAGTCAAGACGCACGAGCAGTACTTC	CASSLVKTHEQYF
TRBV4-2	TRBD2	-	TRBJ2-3	TGTGCCAGCGGCAGGCGGGAGGGCACAGATACGCAGTATTTT	CASGRREGTDTQYF
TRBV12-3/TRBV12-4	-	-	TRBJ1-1	TGTGCCAGCAGTTTTGGGGGCGCCGGCACTGAAGCTTTCTTT	CASSFGGAGTEAFF
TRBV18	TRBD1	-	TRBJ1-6	TGTGCCAGCTCACCGAAAGGGAGGACAGGGCGTAATTCACCCCTCCACTTT	CASSPKGRTGRNSPLHF
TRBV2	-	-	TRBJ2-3	TGTGCCAGCACGGGAATTGACAATACGCAGTATTTT	CASTGIDNTQYF
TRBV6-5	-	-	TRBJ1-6	TGTGCCAGCAGCCTTGACAGTTATTCACCCCTCCACTTT	CASSLDSYSPLHF
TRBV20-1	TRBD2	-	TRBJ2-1	TGCAGTGCTAGGAGGGGACTAGCGGATGAGCAGTTCTTC	CSARRGLADEQFF
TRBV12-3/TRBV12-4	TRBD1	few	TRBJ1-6	TGTGCCAGCAGTCCCGGACAGGCGACTTCACCCCTCCACTTT	CASSPGQATSPLHF
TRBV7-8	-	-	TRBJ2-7	TGTGCTGGCAGCTTGATCAAGAGGCACGAGCAGTACTTC	CAGSLIKRHEQYF
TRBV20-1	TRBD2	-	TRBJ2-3	TGCAGTGCTAGCGGGGGGGCCCGCACAGATACGCAGTATTTT	CSASGGARTDTQYF
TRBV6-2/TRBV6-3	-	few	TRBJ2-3	TGTGCCAGCAGTTACTCGACCGAAACAGATACGCAGTATTTT	CASSYSTETDTQYF
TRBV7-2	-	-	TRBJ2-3	TGTGCCAGCAGCCCTGGGTTAGGACCCCCAGATACGCAGTATTTT	CASSPGLGPPDTQYF
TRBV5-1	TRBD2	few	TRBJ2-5	TGCGCCAGCAGCAGGGGACTAGCGGGGGTCGAGACCCAGTACTTC	CASSRGLAGVETQYF
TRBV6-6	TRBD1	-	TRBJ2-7	TGTGCCAGCAGTTCCTTCATGACAGGGGACTCCTACGAGCAGTACTTC	CASSSFMTGDSYEQYF
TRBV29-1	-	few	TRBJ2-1	TGCAGCGTTGAAGGGGCGGGACCCTACAATGAGCAGTTCTTC	CSVEGAGPYNEQFF
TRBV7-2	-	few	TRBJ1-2	TGTGCCAGCAGCCAGACGATCGGCTATGGCTACACCTTC	CASSQTIGYGYTF
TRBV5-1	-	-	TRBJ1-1	TGCGCCAGCAAGGGGGGCGACACTGAAGCTTTCTTT	CASKGGDTEAFF
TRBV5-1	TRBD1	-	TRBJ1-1	TGCGCCAGCAGCCTTGGACAGGGGGGAGCCCGCACTGAAGCTTTCTTT	CASSLGQGGARTEAFF
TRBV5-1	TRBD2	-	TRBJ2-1	TGCGCCAGCAGCTTGTACGGGACTAAGGTGAATGAGCAGTTCTTC	CASSLYGTKVNEQFF
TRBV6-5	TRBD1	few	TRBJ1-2	TGTGCCAGCAGCTCAGGGGGAGGCTATGGCTACACCTTC	CASSSGGGYGYTF
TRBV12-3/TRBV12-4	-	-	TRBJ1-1	TGTGCCAGCACTCCAGACGGGAACACTGAAGCTTTCTTT	CASTPDGNTEAFF
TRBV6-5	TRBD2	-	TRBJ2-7	TGTGCCAGGCTCCAGCGGGAGATTACCTACGAGCAGTACTTC	CARLQREITYEQYF
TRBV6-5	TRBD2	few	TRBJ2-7	TGTGCCAGCACCTTAAACGGGCTAGCGGCCTACGAGCAGTACTTC	CASTLNGLAAYEQYF
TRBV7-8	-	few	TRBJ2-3	TGTGCCAGCAGCCCGCGAAGCGTCGGCACAGATACGCAGTATTTT	CASSPRSVGTDTQYF
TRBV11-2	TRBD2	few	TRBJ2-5	TGTGCCAGCTTAGCGGGAGGGGAGACCCAGTACTTC	CASLAGGETQYF
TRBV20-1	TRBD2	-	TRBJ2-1	TGCAGTGCTAAGCCTCCTAGCGGGGCCTACAATGAGCAGTTCTTC	CSAKPPSGAYNEQFF
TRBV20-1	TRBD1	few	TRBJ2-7	TGCAGTGCTCCGGACAGGCGGTACGAGCAGTACTTC	CSAPDRRYEQYF
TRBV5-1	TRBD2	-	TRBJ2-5	TGCGCCAGCACCTCACCAGCTAGCGGGCGAGAGACCCAGTACTTC	CASTSPASGRETQYF
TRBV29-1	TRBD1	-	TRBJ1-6	TGCAGCGTTGGACAGGGGCGGGGATCACTCCTCCACTTT	CSVGQGRGSLLHF
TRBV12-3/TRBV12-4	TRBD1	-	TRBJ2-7	TGTGCCAGCAGCCGGGACAGATTTGACTACGAGCAGTACTTC	CASSRDRFDYEQYF
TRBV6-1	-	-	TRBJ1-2	TGTGCCAGCAGTGAAGAGGTGGGAACTGTGGGCTATGGCTACACCTTC	CASSEEVGTVGYGYTF
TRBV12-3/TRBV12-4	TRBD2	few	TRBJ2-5	TGTGCCAGCAGTTTACGGGAGGTCCAAGAGACCCAGTACTTC	CASSLREVQETQYF